This TCR beta chain was identified in a study of Graves' ophthalmopathy and Graves' hyperthyroidism. The V segment lost 7 bases and the J segment 2 bases; nucleotides outside the gene matches: 7. The CDR3 is 14 residues long. Germline V gives CDR1 SNHLY, CDR2 FYNNEI. Amplified TCR beta CDR3 regions were obtained using RNA transcripts as template. RT-PCR was first run with HTBI primers, then multiplex PCR in a second round. Each CDR3 protein is one row after TCRdb ran MiXCR on the multiplex PCR reads. The data contain hundreds of thousands of distinct CDR3 sequences, approximately 39% of them singletons. Ten or more counts support this clonotype.

Material: peripheral blood. This chain joins TRBV2 and TRBJ2-5; 7 nucleotides agree with TRBD2. The origin of this receptor is an adult man with Graves' ophthalmopathy. The CDR3 reads CASIGVGGQETQYF. The CDR3 DNA follows: TGTGCCAGCATAGGGGTGGGGGGGCAAGAGACCCAGTACTTC.